Sequencing of this T cell receptor beta chain was carried out in a study of radiotherapy plus CTLA-4 blockade in lung cancer. This CDR3 spans 14 amino acids. With 3 bases removed from V and 0 bases from J, the gap between germline ends came to 3 bases. Germline CDR1 is MNHEY and CDR2 is SMNVEV (reference sequence). Sequencing used immunoSEQ multiplex PCR; TCRdb keeps in-frame clones, though not all of them. In the table there are 85,000 to 120,000 clones, 85% of which are singletons. The genes are TRBV27 and TRBJ2-6; D unresolved. Specimen: peripheral blood, collected from a patient treated with radiotherapy plus ipilimumab. The sequence was obtained from a human donor with non-small cell lung cancer that progressed on radiotherapy plus ipilimumab. Some clones in this sample may be carry-over from other donors' samples. CDR3 protein: CASSFGSGANVLTF. CDR3 sequence (DNA): TGTGCCAGCAGTTTCGGCTCTGGGGCCAACGTCCTGACTTTC.